Sequencing of this T cell receptor (beta chain) was carried out in a study of cytomegalovirus exposure and HLA in healthy donors. About this clone itself: The antigen is not known.

Overall study results and limits: Some V segments (TRBV6-2 and TRBV6-3 among them) were excluded as indistinguishable. Later analysis associated a missense DCLRE1C variant with TCR beta V- and J-gene trimming. Later analysis identified several of the most significant clusters that appeared linked to common viral pathogens. It was reportedly the case that the classifier diagnosed cytomegalovirus status with high specificity and sensitivity.

Primers for the PCR totalled 60 Vbeta and 13 Jbeta. Profiled with immunoSEQ multiplex PCR; TCRdb holds only in-frame clones, not every one. The sample holds over 120,000 clones; approximately 70% are singletons and the top ten take 2% to 2.5%. The V segment lost 3 bases and the J segment 2 bases; nucleotides outside the gene matches: 7. The length of the CDR3 is 16 residues. The chain couples TRBV23-1 to TRBJ1-5, with TRBD1 matching 7 bases. TRBV23-1 is identified as an open reading frame with a role that is uncertain. The clonotype originates from a woman in her sixties or seventies in good health and CMV-seropositive. Sequencing was carried out using PBMCs. CDR3 DNA sequence: TGCGCCAGCAGTCATCACAGGGGTAGCCGCAATCAGCCCCAGCATTTT. Translated, it gives CASSHHRGSRNQPQHF.